This passage covers 15 T cell receptor beta chains from one sample sequenced in a study of control samples from healthy donors and cancer patients. Produced via immunoSEQ multiplex PCR; TCRdb's table is partial and in-frame only. This table holds under 200,000 clones, 91% found once. Sequencing was performed on blood. Every receptor here comes from a woman in her twenties or thirties in good health.

Worth noting for this clone: Other nucleotide sequences in the sample specify the same CDR3. V usage is TRBV19 and J usage is TRBJ2-1, with 7 bases that match TRBD1. The CDR3 runs 15 residues. Trimming removed 1 base from V and 0 bases from J; junction bases left unmatched: 0. The V gene's germline CDR1 is LNHDA and CDR2 SQIVND (reference sequence). DNA for the CDR3: TGTGCCAGTAGTATAGGGACAGGCTCCTACAATGAGCAGTTCTTC. Translating it yields CASSIGTGSYNEQFF.

The rearrangement joins TRBV24-1 to TRBJ1-4, with TRBD1 matching 8 bases. Trimming at V came to 5 bases and at J to 4 bases, leaving 5 bases not matched to a gene. In germline, CDR1 is KGHDR, CDR2 SFDVKD. The CDR3 length is 15 residues. CDR3 nucleotide sequence: TGTGCCACCAGTGGTCCGACAGGGGTTAATGAAAAACTGTTTTTT. This codes for CATSGPTGVNEKLFF.

This chain links TRBV7-8 with TRBJ2-1; TRBD2 is a possible D gene (6 bases). This CDR3 is built from 14 residues. Germline assignment: CDR1 SGHVS and CDR2 FQNEAQ. Trimming shortened V by 0 bases and J by 6 bases, and 9 bases separated the two germline ends. CDR3 region: CASSLARDFNEQFF. CDR3 in DNA: TGTGCCAGCAGCTTAGCCCGGGACTTCAATGAGCAGTTCTTC.

The CDR3, as DNA: TGTGCCAGCAGCCCGGGACTAGCGGGTTCCTACTACAATGAGCAGTTCTTC. Its protein product is CASSPGLAGSYYNEQFF. V is TRBV7-8 and J is TRBJ2-1; TRBD2 matches at 12 bases. Germline V gene data show CDR1 as SGHVS and CDR2 as FQNEAQ. Trimming removed 5 bases from V and 3 bases from J; junction bases left unmatched: 8. The CDR3 is made up of 17 amino acids.

In this sample, this clone turned up once. The rearrangement links TRBV24-1 to TRBJ2-5, with D tentatively TRBD1 (6 bases). The V end lost 4 bases, the J end lost 1 base, and 9 bases lay between the germline ends. The length of the CDR3 is 14 residues. Germline-derived CDR1 and CDR2 are KGHDR and SFDVKD. The CDR3 nucleotides are TGTGCCACCAGTGAGCCAGGGGCCCAAGAGACCCAGTACTTC. Amino acids: CATSEPGAQETQYF.

This chain connects TRBV5-4 to TRBJ1-2; D is ambiguous. The CDR3 has 14 amino acids. Between the trimmed V and J ends, which lost 0 bases and 8 bases, there was a span of 14 bases. CDR1 is SGHNT and CDR2 is YYREEE in the germline V gene (reference sequence). CDR3 sequence reads: CASSLAAGSGGYTF. CDR3 coding DNA: TGTGCCAGCAGCTTGGCCGCGGGGTCGGGCGGCTACACCTTC.

The chain uses TRBV7-2 and TRBJ2-1; weak D call: TRBD2 (5 bases). The CDR3 runs 15 residues. Per germline, CDR1 SGHTA and CDR2 FQGNSA. Trimming left V 1 base short and J 0 bases short, with 7 bases between. The CDR3 region is CASSLVANSYNEQFF. As DNA, the CDR3 is TGTGCCAGCAGCTTAGTAGCGAACTCCTACAATGAGCAGTTCTTC.

This chain connects TRBV25-1 to TRBJ1-1; D gene uncertain. Germline assignment: CDR1 MGHDK and CDR2 SYGVNS. V lost 4 bases and J lost 1, with 10 bases in between. The CDR3 has 14 residues. The CDR3 region has the DNA TGTGCCAGCAGTGGGGGAGGGCAGAACACTGAAGCTTTCTTT. Amino acids: CASSGGGQNTEAFF.

The chain couples TRBV6-5 to TRBJ1-6; 7 nucleotides match TRBD1. V gave up 2 bases and J gave up 7 bases; unmatched junction bases: 5. The CDR3 runs to 15 residues. Germline lookup yields CDR1 MNHEY and CDR2 SVGAGI. As DNA, the CDR3 is TGTGCCAGCAGTTACAGTGTCAGGGGGAATTCACCCCTCCACTTT. It translates to CASSYSVRGNSPLHF.

The CDR3 region has the DNA TGTGCCAGCAGTTGGGACTCTCCCTACGAGCAGTACTTC. Protein: CASSWDSPYEQYF. The rearrangement uses TRBV6-2 or TRBV6-3 and TRBJ2-7; weak D call: TRBD2 (6 bases). The CDR3 is 13 amino acids. The germline V gene encodes CDR1 MNHEY and CDR2 SVGEGT. The V end lost 4 bases, the J end lost 2 bases, and 9 bases lay between the germline ends.

V gene TRBV11-2 combines with J gene TRBJ1-4, with 7 bases fitting TRBD1. This CDR3 spans 14 amino acids. Germline assignment: CDR1 SGHAT and CDR2 FQNNGV. The V gene end was trimmed by 5 bases and the J gene end by 5 bases; junction bases not matched to a gene: 5. The CDR3 sequence is CASSPLTGNEKLFF. CDR3 nucleotide sequence: TGTGCCAGCAGCCCACTGACAGGGAATGAAAAACTGTTTTTT. Full variable domain (remainder filled in from reference TRBV11-2 and TRBJ1-4): EAGVAQSPRYKIIEKRQSVAFWCNPISGHATLYWYQQILGQGPKLLIQFQNNGVVDDSQLPKDRFSAERLKGVDSTLKIQPAKLEDSAVYLCASSPLTGNEKLFFGSGTQLSVL.

This clone appeared a few times. The chain carries TRBV6-4 and TRBJ2-3, with D maybe TRBD1 (6 bases). Trimming pared 2 bases from V and 5 bases from J, leaving 11 bases between. The CDR3 runs to 14 residues. Germline CDR1 MRHNA, CDR2 SNTAGT. The CDR3, as DNA: TGTGCCAGCAGTGACCTAGCAGGGGAAGATACGCAGTATTTT. It yields the protein CASSDLAGEDTQYF.

J is TRBJ1-3 and V is TRBV3-1 (or the pseudogene TRBV3-2); D ambiguous. The CDR3 is made up of 11 amino acids. The germline V and J ends were trimmed by 2 bases and 5 bases, with 1 base remaining between them. CDR1 LGHDT and CDR2 YNNKEL come from the germline V gene (reference sequence). CDR3 amino acids: CASSQRNTIYF. The CDR3 region has the DNA TGTGCCAGCAGCCAACGAAACACCATATATTTT.

V and J are TRBV5-1 and TRBJ2-3, with D uncertain. V lost 4 bases and J lost 2, with 2 bases in between. In germline, CDR1 is SGHRS, CDR2 YFSETQ. CDR3 length equals 11 residues. CDR3 DNA: TGCGCCAGCAGCCTCACAGATACGCAGTATTTT. Encoded protein: CASSLTDTQYF.

V and J are TRBV6-5 and TRBJ1-2; weak D call: TRBD1 (5 bases). The CDR3 sequence is 14 residues long. V was shortened by 6 bases and J by 4 bases, with 15 bases between the two germline ends. Germline CDR1 is MNHEY and CDR2 is SVGAGI. Here the CDR3 DNA reads TGTGCCAGCAGCACTTCTGGGGCCCTCTATGGCTACACCTTC. Amino acids: CASSTSGALYGYTF.